This T cell receptor beta chain was found in a study of blood T cell repertoires in COVID-19. Study overall: Sites across the United States, Italy and Spain contributed samples from acute and convalescent COVID-19.

Using immunoSEQ multiplex PCR, the repertoire was profiled, and TCRdb retains in-frame clones only, with some absent. The sample records more than 130,000 clones, less than 85% being singletons. V dropped 4 bases and J dropped 2; count of bases not matched to a gene: 6. The CDR3 length is 14 residues. Germline CDR1 SGDLS, CDR2 YYNGEE. Sequencing was performed on peripheral blood. This receptor was obtained from a human donor in a cohort sampled during active COVID-19. J is TRBJ2-7 and V is TRBV9; TRBD1 aligns across 7 bases. The CDR3 DNA reads TGTGCCAGCAGCTCGCACAGGGGAACCTACGAGCAGTACTTC. This encodes CASSSHRGTYEQYF. Using reference TRBV9 and TRBJ2-7 for the parts outside the CDR3, the full variable domain is DSGVTQTPKHLITATGQRVTLRCSPRSGDLSVYWYQQSLDQGLQFLIQYYNGEERAKGNILERFSAQQFPDLHSELNLSSLELGDSALYFCASSSHRGTYEQYFGPGTRLTVT.